These 16 T cell receptor beta chains share one sample of origin, sequenced in a study of shared clonotypes between healthy human individuals. The table came from immunoSEQ multiplex PCR; TCRdb's copy has only in-frame clones and leaves some out. In the table there are some 1.4 million clones, around 95% of which are singletons. The sample comprised naive CD4+ T cells sorted from blood. Subset: CD45RA+ positively selected. These receptor sequences come from a young man in good health.

This chain uses TRBV5-6 with TRBJ2-3; D is uncertain. Deletions cut 6 bases from V and 3 bases from J, with 17 bases between. This CDR3 spans 15 amino acids. Looked up from germline, CDR1 is SGHDT and CDR2 is YYEEEE. CDR3 sequence reads: CASTSVGGETDTQYF. In DNA, the CDR3 is TGTGCCAGCACCTCGGTGGGCGGTGAGACAGATACGCAGTATTTT.

For this clone: The sample contains more than one DNA sequence encoding this CDR3. The chain combines TRBV5-1 with TRBJ2-2; 8 bases are a match to TRBD1. Germline V gives CDR1 SGHRS, CDR2 YFSETQ. CDR3 length equals 14 residues. J lost 6 bases, V lost 0 bases, and 1 base had no gene match. The CDR3 coding sequence is TGCGCCAGCAGCTTGGCACAGGGGGCCGGGGAGCTGTTTTTT. Amino acids: CASSLAQGAGELFF. Filled out from reference TRBV5-1 and TRBJ2-2, the complete variable domain reads KAGVTQTPRYLIKTRGQQVTLSCSPISGHRSVSWYQQTPGQGLQFLFEYFSETQRNKGNFPGRFSGRQFSNSRSEMNVSTLELGDSALYLCASSLAQGAGELFFGEGSRLTVL.

This chain joins TRBV11-3 and TRBJ1-5; no clear D. Trimming shortened V by 2 bases and J by 4 bases, and 6 bases separated the two germline ends. The CDR3 contains 13 residues. Germline CDR1 SGHNT, CDR2 YENEEA. CDR3 DNA sequence: TGTGCCAGCAGCTTACCGAGAAATCAGCCCCAGCATTTT. It translates to CASSLPRNQPQHF.

The chain is built from TRBV28 and TRBJ2-7; D is perhaps TRBD1 (5 bases). V shed 3 bases and J shed 5 bases, with 8 bases lying between them. The CDR3 sequence is 12 residues long. CDR1 is MDHEN, CDR2 SYDVKM, per germline. The CDR3 sequence is CASSLIGDEQYF. The CDR3, as DNA: TGTGCCAGCAGTTTGATAGGGGACGAGCAGTACTTC. Together with reference TRBV28 and TRBJ2-7, the CDR3 gives the full variable domain: DVKVTQSSRYLVKRTGEKVFLECVQDMDHENMFWYRQDPGLGLRLIYFSYDVKMKEKGDIPEGYSVSREKKERFSLILESASTNQTSMYLCASSLIGDEQYFGPGTRLTVT.

V and J are TRBV27 and TRBJ2-3; TRBD1 is a possible D gene (5 bases). The CDR3 has 18 residues. V dropped 6 bases and J dropped 5 bases, with 27 bases sitting between them. Germline V CDR1 and CDR2: MNHEY, SMNVEV (reference sequence). CDR3 nucleotides: TGTGCCAGCAGCCGAAAGGGGCCTAGTCCCCTGATGCGAGATACGCAGTATTTT. It codes for CASSRKGPSPLMRDTQYF.

The CDR3 region is CASSTGPLRNEKLFF. CDR3 bases: TGCGCCAGCAGCACCGGACCGCTTCGGAATGAAAAACTGTTTTTT. The J gene is TRBJ1-4, the V gene TRBV5-1; D uncertain. The V end lost 4 bases, the J end lost 5 bases, and 15 bases lay between the germline ends. Germline values: CDR1 SGHRS, CDR2 YFSETQ. The CDR3 sequence is 15 residues long.

CDR3 sequence: CASNHRVGNTGELFF. The DNA of the CDR3 is TGTGCCAGCAACCACAGGGTAGGGAACACCGGGGAGCTGTTTTTT. The V gene is TRBV6-1, the J gene TRBJ2-2; possible D gene TRBD1, 6 bases. The CDR3 runs to 15 residues. CDR1 MNHNS and CDR2 SASEGT come from the germline V gene. Trimming cost V 7 bases and J 1 base, with 13 bases left between them.

The chain has TRBV7-9 and TRBJ1-3; D is undetermined. This CDR3 region has 18 residues. Germline-derived CDR1 and CDR2 are SEHNR and FQNEAQ (reference sequence). V was clipped by 5 bases and J by 0 bases, with 20 bases between them. The CDR3 loop is CASSQGKIGHNSGNTIYF. The DNA for the CDR3 is TGTGCCAGCAGCCAAGGCAAAATTGGCCACAACTCTGGAAACACCATATATTTT.

The rearrangement joins TRBV10-1 to TRBJ1-2; D not certain. Germline CDR1 is WNHNN and CDR2 is SYGVQD (reference sequence). V was cut by 3 bases and J by 2 bases, with 7 bases left in between. This CDR3 contains 13 residues. The CDR3 bases are TGCGCCAGCAGTGATTCCCAGAACTATGGCTACACCTTC. Translated, it gives CASSDSQNYGYTF.

The rearrangement links TRBV7-2 to TRBJ1-3; D is possibly TRBD1 (6 bases). The CDR3 runs 15 residues. Between the trimmed V and J ends, which lost 2 bases and 0 bases, there was a span of 8 bases. Germline values: CDR1 SGHTA, CDR2 FQGNSA. The CDR3 coding sequence is TGTGCCAGCAGCTTAACAGGGAGCTCTGGAAACACCATATATTTT. Protein: CASSLTGSSGNTIYF.

This clone appeared a few times. The chain combines TRBV9 with TRBJ2-2; a weak D match, TRBD1 (5 bases). CDR3 length: 15 amino acids. CDR1 and CDR2 from the germline V gene are SGDLS and YYNGEE. V lost 3 bases and J 3 bases, leaving 12 bases between the germline ends. CDR3 region: CASSAQGVHTGELFF. DNA for the CDR3: TGTGCCAGCAGCGCCCAGGGCGTCCACACCGGGGAGCTGTTTTTT.

J is TRBJ1-1 and V is TRBV5-1; 7 positions match TRBD1. The germline CDR1 and CDR2 sequences are SGHRS and YFSETQ. This CDR3 has 15 residues. Germline trimming cut 0 bases from V and 8 bases from J; bases unmatched to any gene: 10. The CDR3 sequence: CASSLASRGMSEAFF. In nucleotides, the CDR3 is TGCGCCAGCAGCTTGGCTTCCAGGGGGATGTCCGAAGCTTTCTTT.

The chain has TRBV28 and TRBJ2-6; D is tentatively TRBD1 or TRBD2 (5 bases each). The CDR3 sequence is 19 residues long. Per germline, CDR1 MDHEN and CDR2 SYDVKM. V lost 4 bases, J lost 0 bases, and 19 bases lay in between. CDR3 region: CASSSLPGTPGSGANVLTF. The CDR3 DNA follows: TGTGCCAGCAGTTCCCTACCCGGGACCCCCGGCTCTGGGGCCAACGTCCTGACTTTC.

The chain carries TRBV14 and TRBJ1-2, with a tentative D call TRBD1 (5 bases). V dropped 1 base and J dropped 3 bases, with 15 bases sitting between them. The V gene's germline CDR1 is SGHDN and CDR2 FVKESK. The length of the CDR3 is 16 residues. The chain's CDR3 is CASSQGSRGSHYGYTF. The CDR3 bases are TGTGCCAGCAGCCAAGGATCAAGGGGCTCTCACTATGGCTACACCTTC.

The CDR3 region has the DNA TGTGCCATCAGTGACTCCGGGTACTCCTACGAGCAGTACTTC. Residues: CAISDSGYSYEQYF. The chain employs TRBV10-3 and TRBJ2-7, with D unresolved. This CDR3 contains 14 residues. With 3 bases removed from V and 0 bases from J, the gap between germline ends came to 9 bases. Germline V CDR1 and CDR2: ENHRY, SYGVKD.

The V call is TRBV23-1, the J call TRBJ2-1, with D unclear. TRBV23-1 is an ORF; its function is uncertain. Trimming shortened V by 0 bases and J by 6 bases, and 21 bases separated the two germline ends. The CDR3 is 18 amino acids. The CDR3 bases are TGCGCCAGCAGTCAATCATTGTCCTTGGCTCCTCCCGCCAATGAGCAGTTCTTC. This translates into CASSQSLSLAPPANEQFF.